Shown below are 12 T cell receptor beta chains from a single sample sequenced in a study of tumor and adjacent non-tumor tissue in lung cancer. This sample's RNA came from whole unsorted tissue. The library came from three nested PCR rounds adapted from ARM-PCR protocols. TCRdb called the multiplex PCR reads again in MiXCR, with one record for every CDR3 protein. In the table there are 120,000 or so distinct CDR3 sequences, 66% of which are singletons. The sequenced sample consisted of lung tumor tissue. These receptors all come from a young man with non-small cell lung cancer.

CDR3 residues: CSAMWISGGRSSYEQYF. CDR3 nucleotide sequence: TGCAGTGCTATGTGGATTAGTGGGGGGAGAAGCTCCTACGAGCAGTACTTC. The chain couples TRBV20-1 to TRBJ2-7, with D possibly matching TRBD2 (6 bases). CDR1 and CDR2 from the germline V gene are DFQATT and SNEGSKA (reference sequence). Between the trimmed V and J ends, which lost 4 bases and 0 bases, there was a span of 22 bases. CDR3 size: 17 residues.

This rearrangement joins TRBV6-6 to TRBJ1-4; no clear D. This CDR3 spans 14 amino acids. V dropped 5 bases and J dropped 8 bases, with 15 bases sitting between them. Germline V CDR1 and CDR2: MNHNY, SVGAGI (reference sequence). This CDR3 is CASSRDQEAEKLFF. DNA for the CDR3: TGTGCCAGCAGTCGAGACCAGGAGGCCGAAAAACTGTTTTTT.

In its sample, this clonotype was seen many times. The chain uses TRBV20-1 and TRBJ1-2, with D possibly being TRBD1 (5 bases). Germline V gives CDR1 DFQATT, CDR2 SNEGSKA (reference sequence). The V end was cut by 3 bases, the J end by 4 bases, with 12 bases between. The CDR3 covers 13 residues. CDR3 protein: CSARPPGGYGYTF. The CDR3 coding sequence is TGCAGTGCTAGGCCGCCTGGGGGCTATGGCTACACCTTC.

Points on this clonotype: Because the CDR3 is missing its conserved closing phenylalanine or tryptophan, this is likely a read error. The chain carries TRBV12-3 or TRBV12-4 and TRBJ1-6; tentative D call: TRBD1 (5 bases). The V and J ends lost 3 bases and 5 bases respectively, with 5 bases between them. The CDR3 runs 13 residues. The chain's CDR3 is CASSLGDNSPLHY. CDR3 DNA: TGTGCCAGCAGTTTGGGGGATAATTCACCCCTCCACTAT.

As to this clonotype: At one end the junction does not follow the germline gene, possibly because of a read error. This sequence joins TRBV6-5 and TRBJ2-7, with 7 bases that match TRBD1. Germline CDR1 and CDR2: MNHEY and SVGAGI. The CDR3 runs 15 residues. The chain's CDR3 is CVSSLGQRSSYEQYF. The CDR3 DNA reads TGTGTCAGCAGTTTGGGACAGAGGAGCTCCTACGAGCAGTACTTC.

For this clonotype: Just one base apart from a much larger clone, this may be a read error. The chain has TRBV4-2 and TRBJ2-1; possible D gene TRBD2, 6 bases. Germline V gene sequence: CDR1 LGHNA, CDR2 YNFKEQ. The length of the CDR3 is 16 residues. V was pared by 4 bases and J by 7 bases, with 20 bases between. The DNA of the CDR3 is TGTGCCAGCAGCCTGGTGTTAAGGAGGGGCCGAAATGAGCAGTTCTTC. Residues: CASSLVLRRGRNEQFF.

Notes on this clonotype: Relative to the germline gene, one junction end is altered; a read error may explain this. The gene calls are TRBV20-1 and TRBJ2-1, with 8 bases fitting TRBD2. Germline V CDR1 and CDR2: DFQATT, SNEGSKA (reference sequence). The CDR3 is 14 amino acids. The CDR3 DNA sequence: TGCAGTGCCCGGGCCGCGGGAGGCCACAATGAGCATCTCTTC. Its protein product is CSARAAGGHNEHLF.

Concerning this clonotype: A read error may account for a junction end that differs from germline. The rearrangement uses TRBV11-3 and TRBJ1-1; 9 bases fit TRBD1. Germline V gene lookup returns CDR1 SGHNT and CDR2 YENEEA. CDR3 length equals 14 residues. The CDR3, as DNA: TGTGTCAGCACAACGGGACAGGGAGATACTGAACCTTTCTTT. Amino acids: CVSTTGQGDTEPFF.

Note on this clonotype: A much larger clone differs by one base, so this may be a read error. This likely comes from a read error, as the CDR3 has no conserved phenylalanine or tryptophan at its end. The chain carries TRBV11-2 and TRBJ2-7; possibly TRBD2 for D (7 bases). In germline, CDR1 is SGHAT, CDR2 FQNNGV. The CDR3 is 14 residues long. Trimming took off 5 bases at V and 2 bases at J, with 13 bases between the two ends. The CDR3 coding sequence is TGTGCCAGCAGCCTATGGGGGGGCCCCTACGAGCAGTACTCC. Its protein is CASSLWGGPYEQYS.

The V gene is TRBV4-1, the J gene TRBJ2-7; either TRBD1 or TRBD2 may fit D (5 bases each). The CDR3 covers 15 residues. Trimming stripped 4 bases from V and 3 bases from J, with 16 bases between. Germline V gives CDR1 MGHRA, CDR2 YSYEKL. The CDR3 coding sequence is TGCGCCAGCAGCCGCGGGCCAGGGAAAGACTACGAGCAGTACTTC. It specifies CASSRGPGKDYEQYF.

This chain uses TRBV19 with TRBJ2-3; TRBD2 matches 10 bases. CDR3 length: 16 amino acids. J lost 3 bases, V lost 5 bases, and 8 bases had no gene match. Germline values: CDR1 LNHDA, CDR2 SQIVND (reference sequence). CDR3 nucleotides: TGTGCCAGTAGTTTTGGAGCGGGAGGGCCGACAGATACGCAGTATTTT. Amino acids: CASSFGAGGPTDTQYF.

The V gene is TRBV13, the J gene TRBJ1-2; D possibly corresponds to TRBD1 (5 bases). Trimming cost V 3 bases and J 3 bases, with 11 bases left between them. Germline CDR1 is PRHDT and CDR2 is FYEKMQ (reference sequence). This CDR3 comprises 14 residues. As DNA, the CDR3 is TGTGCCAGCAGCTTTTCCGGGGCGGACTATGGCTACACCTTC. It is translated as CASSFSGADYGYTF.